These 25 T cell receptor beta chains were sequenced from one sample in a study of T cell repertoires in cytomegalovirus infection. From the reads, TCRdb called clonotypes with MiXCR, one entry per CDR3 protein. The table lists about 460,000 distinct CDR3 sequences, approximately 11% of them singletons. The sequenced sample was PBMCs. The receptor source for this set is a human donor in good health (CMV status not recorded). Some clones in this sample may be carry-over from other donors' samples.

Many counts were recorded for this clonotype. The V and J genes are TRBV12-3 or TRBV12-4 and TRBJ2-3, with D perhaps matching TRBD1 or TRBD2 (5 bases each). The length of the CDR3 is 16 residues. Trimming stripped 3 bases from V and 6 bases from J, with 19 bases between. CDR3 nucleotides: TGTGCCAGCAGTTTGGGGGTAGGGCCGGCACGGGATACGCAGTATTTT. As protein: CASSLGVGPARDTQYF.

Ten or more counts support this clonotype. V is TRBV2 and J is TRBJ1-1; possibly TRBD1 for D (6 bases). Looked up from germline, CDR1 is SNHLY and CDR2 is FYNNEI. This CDR3 is built from 15 residues. V was trimmed by 6 bases and J by 1 base, leaving 15 bases between them. The chain's CDR3 is CASRATGTPNTEAFF. In nucleotides, the CDR3 is TGTGCCAGCAGGGCTACCGGGACACCGAACACTGAAGCTTTCTTT.

There are many counts of this clonotype. CDR3 in amino acids: CASSAMTSRQTQYF. The CDR3 DNA is TGTGCCAGCAGCGCCATGACTAGCAGGCAGACCCAGTACTTC. The chain couples TRBV7-3 to TRBJ2-5; 7 nucleotides line up with TRBD2. Germline-derived CDR1 and CDR2 are SGHTA and FQGTGA. The CDR3 length is 14 residues. V shed 5 bases and J 6 bases; nucleotides not matched to a gene: 9.

The table lists this clonotype with a few counts. CDR3 sequence reads: CAWTRGTEAFF. The CDR3 DNA is TGTGCCTGGACGAGGGGCACTGAAGCTTTCTTT. This chain joins TRBV30 and TRBJ1-1; maybe TRBD1 (5 bases). Trimming removed 4 bases from V and 4 bases from J, with 7 bases in between. CDR3 size: 11 residues. Per the germline V gene, CDR1 is GTSNPN and CDR2 is SVGIG (reference sequence).

This clonotype was recorded at least ten times. V and J are TRBV7-9 and TRBJ1-3, with 9 bases that match TRBD1. The V gene's germline CDR1 is SEHNR and CDR2 FQNEAQ (reference sequence). CDR3 length: 14 residues. V lost 7 bases and J lost 8; bases outside the gene matches: 9. CDR3 coding DNA: TGTGCCAGCAAGGGACAGGGACCATGGGACACCATATATTTT. Translation gives CASKGQGPWDTIYF.

This clonotype was observed many times. The CDR3 loop is CASSPTGQALGTGELFF. As DNA, the CDR3 is TGTGCCAGCAGTCCCACCGGACAGGCCTTGGGCACCGGGGAGCTGTTTTTT. The rearrangement joins TRBV27 to TRBJ2-2; TRBD1 matches 7 bases. The length of the CDR3 is 17 residues. V trimming: 5 bases; J trimming: 4 bases; junction bases outside the gene matches: 13. Germline V gene sequence: CDR1 MNHEY, CDR2 SMNVEV (reference sequence).

This clonotype appeared a few times. The chain uses TRBV5-1 and TRBJ1-1; a possible D gene is TRBD1 (5 bases). V shed 1 base and J shed 10 bases, with 17 bases lying between them. CDR1 and CDR2 from the germline V gene are SGHRS and YFSETQ. There are 14 residues in the CDR3. The CDR3 loop reads CASSLRGDPGGAFF. For the CDR3, the DNA is TGCGCCAGCAGCTTGCGGGGGGATCCGGGAGGAGCTTTCTTT.

This clonotype was observed a few times. V usage is TRBV20-1 and J usage is TRBJ1-2; D perhaps matches TRBD1 (6 bases). CDR1 and CDR2 (germline): DFQATT, SNEGSKA (reference sequence). CDR3 length: 12 amino acids. Trimming took off 6 bases at V and 4 bases at J, with 12 bases between the two ends. CDR3 sequence: CSATGSGYGYTF. In nucleotides, the CDR3 is TGCAGTGCCACAGGGAGTGGCTATGGCTACACCTTC.

This clonotype showed up just a few times. The chain has TRBV7-9 and TRBJ2-5, with unresolved D. Germline V gene sequence: CDR1 SEHNR, CDR2 FQNEAQ (reference sequence). The CDR3 has 14 amino acids. Trimming shortened V by 4 bases and J by 2 bases, and 11 bases separated the two germline ends. This CDR3 is CASSWAGQQETQYF. For the CDR3, the DNA is TGTGCCAGCAGCTGGGCCGGCCAACAAGAGACCCAGTACTTC.

This clonotype has more than one count but fewer than ten. V is TRBV16 and J is TRBJ1-2; no clear D. Germline V gene sequence: CDR1 KGHSY, CDR2 FQNENV. The CDR3 has 15 amino acids. Trimming stripped 4 bases from V and 6 bases from J, with 18 bases between. CDR3 coding DNA: TGTGCCAGCAGCCCTCCCGAAGGGTTTGATGATGGCTACACCTTC. It codes for CASSPPEGFDDGYTF.

This clonotype was detected many times. This chain uses TRBV2 with TRBJ2-5, with D unresolved. The germline V and J ends were trimmed by 4 bases and 0 bases, with 6 bases remaining between them. CDR1 and CDR2 from the germline V gene are SNHLY and FYNNEI. The CDR3 has 13 residues. CDR3 protein: CASSVEYQETQYF. The CDR3 nucleotides read TGTGCCAGCAGTGTGGAGTACCAAGAGACCCAGTACTTC.

V usage is TRBV5-1 and J usage is TRBJ1-2, with a possible D match to TRBD1 (5 bases). CDR3 length: 13 residues. Trimming left V 0 bases short and J 4 bases short, with 7 bases between. Looked up from germline, CDR1 is SGHRS and CDR2 is YFSETQ. CDR3 region: CASSLAGIYGYTF. Written as DNA, the CDR3 is TGCGCCAGCAGCTTGGCAGGGATCTATGGCTACACCTTC. The full variable domain, its missing parts supplied by reference TRBV5-1 and TRBJ1-2, is KAGVTQTPRYLIKTRGQQVTLSCSPISGHRSVSWYQQTPGQGLQFLFEYFSETQRNKGNFPGRFSGRQFSNSRSEMNVSTLELGDSALYLCASSLAGIYGYTFGSGTRLTVV.

There are many counts of this clonotype. The chain is built from TRBV7-2 and TRBJ2-2; no clear D gene. The germline V gene has CDR1 SGHTA and CDR2 FQGNSA. Trimming took 1 base from V and 0 from J, leaving 6 bases between them. The CDR3 length is 15 residues. The CDR3 region is CASSLGGSNTGELFF. CDR3 nucleotides: TGTGCCAGCAGCTTAGGGGGTTCGAACACCGGGGAGCTGTTTTTT.

In its sample, this clonotype was seen a few times. CDR3 nucleotide sequence: TGTGCCAGCAGAGAAACAGGGAATCAGCCCCAGCATTTT. Protein product: CASRETGNQPQHF. The chain carries TRBV6-1 and TRBJ1-5; D might be TRBD1 (6 bases). The V end was cut by 6 bases, the J end by 4 bases, with 10 bases between. The CDR3 loop spans 13 amino acids. The germline CDR1 and CDR2 sequences are MNHNS and SASEGT.

This clonotype occurred a few times. The V and J genes are TRBV7-9 and TRBJ1-1; no reliable D call. V was shortened by 2 bases and J by 11 bases, with 9 bases between the two germline ends. The germline V gene has CDR1 SEHNR and CDR2 FQNEAQ (reference sequence). The CDR3 loop spans 11 amino acids. The CDR3 loop is CASSLLGSAFF. CDR3 nucleotide sequence: TGTGCCAGCAGCTTACTGGGATCGGCTTTCTTT.

This clonotype was picked up many times. V is TRBV11-2 and J is TRBJ1-6; D is unresolved. The ends were cut back, 0 bases at V and 5 bases at J, with 2 bases in the middle. The CDR3 is made up of 13 amino acids. CDR1 SGHAT and CDR2 FQNNGV come from the germline V gene. The CDR3 is CASSLDHNSPLHF. CDR3 bases: TGTGCCAGCAGCTTAGATCATAATTCACCCCTCCACTTT.

This clonotype was observed a handful of times. The chain recombines TRBV6-5 with TRBJ1-2; 7 nucleotides align to TRBD1. Germline CDR1 and CDR2: MNHEY and SVGAGI. Unmatched junction bases numbered 4, after V lost 2 bases and J lost 4 bases. The CDR3 totals 14 residues. DNA for the CDR3: TGTGCCAGCAGTTACAGGGGGCTGATCTATGGCTACACCTTC. Its translation is CASSYRGLIYGYTF.

This clonotype was counted many times. The V and J genes are TRBV4-1 and TRBJ1-2; a weak D match, TRBD1 (6 bases). Trimming removed 4 bases from V and 2 bases from J, with 20 bases in between. The germline gives CDR1 MGHRA, CDR2 YSYEKL. The CDR3 spans 17 residues. This CDR3 reads CASSPHSGHPANYGYTF. The CDR3 nucleotides read TGCGCCAGCAGCCCGCATTCGGGACACCCTGCAAACTATGGCTACACCTTC.

The chain recombines TRBV12-3 or TRBV12-4 with TRBJ2-7, with D perhaps TRBD1 or TRBD2 (5 bases each). V gave up 6 bases and J gave up 7 bases, with 13 bases separating them. This CDR3 has 12 residues. This chain's CDR3 is CASRGDVEEQYF. DNA for the CDR3: TGTGCCAGCAGGGGGGATGTCGAAGAGCAGTACTTC.

At least ten counts were recorded for this clonotype. CDR3 nucleotide sequence: TGTGCCAGCAGCTTAGTCGCGGGGAGTTCCACAGATACGCAGTATTTT. It yields the protein CASSLVAGSSTDTQYF. The genes are TRBV11-3 and TRBJ2-3; possibly TRBD2 for D (6 bases). Trimming left V 1 base short and J 2 bases short, with 13 bases between. The germline V gene encodes CDR1 SGHNT and CDR2 YENEEA. CDR3 size: 16 residues.

The genes are TRBV3-1 and TRBJ2-5, with D perhaps matching TRBD1 or TRBD2 (7 bases each). CDR1 and CDR2 from the germline V gene are LGHDT and YNNKEL (reference sequence). The length of the CDR3 is 15 residues. V dropped 3 bases and J dropped 4 bases, with 15 bases sitting between them. CDR3 loop: CASSQGGGVIETQYF. CDR3 coding DNA: TGTGCCAGCAGCCAGGGAGGGGGCGTAATAGAGACCCAGTACTTC.

This clonotype has a count of ten or more. The chain has TRBV11-1 and TRBJ1-4; 7 bases map to TRBD1. After removal of 5 bases from V and 3 bases from J, the junction contained 0 bases not matched to a gene. Per the germline V gene, CDR1 is SGHAT and CDR2 is FQDESV (reference sequence). The CDR3 covers 13 residues. The CDR3 region has the DNA TGTGCCAGCAGCGGGACAGCTAATGAAAAACTGTTTTTT. It translates to CASSGTANEKLFF.

This clonotype has at least ten counts. The genes are TRBV11-1 and TRBJ2-7, with D tentatively TRBD1 or TRBD2 (5 bases each). Trimming took 5 bases from V and 3 from J, leaving 14 bases between them. CDR3 size: 14 residues. The germline V gene encodes CDR1 SGHAT and CDR2 FQDESV (reference sequence). The CDR3 reads CASSVPGPNYEQYF. The CDR3 nucleotides read TGTGCCAGCAGCGTTCCGGGACCAAACTACGAGCAGTACTTC.

As for this clonotype: With a much larger clone just one base away, this may be a read error. V usage is TRBV7-3 and J usage is TRBJ2-2; D remains unclear. The germline V gene has CDR1 SGHTA and CDR2 FQGTGA. There are 15 residues in the CDR3. The CDR3 sequence is CVSSPGALNTGELFF. CDR3 coding DNA: TGTGTCAGCAGCCCCGGAGCTTTGAACACCGGGGAGCTGTTTTTT.

This clonotype was seen at least ten times. V gene TRBV19 combines with J gene TRBJ2-3; the match to TRBD1 covers 7 bases. The CDR3 loop spans 15 amino acids. CDR1 and CDR2 (germline): LNHDA, SQIVND (reference sequence). The V gene end was trimmed by 4 bases and the J gene end by 0 bases; junction bases not matched to a gene: 4. In DNA form, the CDR3 reads TGTGCCAGTAGTACATTGGGACAGAGCACAGATACGCAGTATTTT. It encodes CASSTLGQSTDTQYF.